A selection of T cell receptor beta chains follows, all from one sample in a study of beta chain features in type 1 diabetes. Sequenced by immunoSEQ multiplex PCR; TCRdb stores in-frame clones only, minus some. The sample consists of a few hundred thousand clones, 10% to 15% of them appearing once. Material for sequencing was naive CD4+ T cells from blood. These receptors originate from a woman under 30 with type 1 diabetes. Both conserved end residues are part of each CDR3. The D gene is left open where the match is weak. For some rows the clone size is stated as once, few or many, or as a class when expanded; others skip it.

clone_size: .
j_call: TRBJ1-1
d_call: TRBD1
v_call: TRBV9
cdr3_nt: TGTGCCAGCAGCGCTACAGGGGTTACTGAAGCTTTCTTT
cdr3_aa: CASSATGVTEAFF

clone_size: .
j_call: TRBJ1-4
d_call: TRBD1
v_call: TRBV6-5
cdr3_nt: TGTGCCAGCAGCGGGACAGGGGATGAAAAACTGTTTTTT
cdr3_aa: CASSGTGDEKLFF

clone_size: few
j_call: TRBJ2-7
d_call: TRBD2
v_call: TRBV7-9
cdr3_nt: TGTGCCAGCAGCTTAGGAAGTAGCGGGGGCCACGAGCAGTACTTC
cdr3_aa: CASSLGSSGGHEQYF

clone_size: .
j_call: TRBJ1-1
d_call: TRBD1
v_call: TRBV7-9
cdr3_nt: TGTGCCAGCAGCCTGGGACAGCGGACAGAAGCTTTCTTT
cdr3_aa: CASSLGQRTEAFF

clone_size: .
j_call: TRBJ2-1
d_call: TRBD2
v_call: TRBV29-1
cdr3_nt: TGCAGCGTTGAAGGGCTAGCGGGAGGGAATGAGCAGTTCTTC
cdr3_aa: CSVEGLAGGNEQFF

clone_size: .
j_call: TRBJ1-1
d_call: .
v_call: TRBV7-2
cdr3_nt: TGTGCCAGCAGCTTAGTATTTAACACTGAAGCTTTCTTT
cdr3_aa: CASSLVFNTEAFF

clone_size: .
j_call: TRBJ2-6
d_call: .
v_call: TRBV7-2
cdr3_nt: TGTGCCAGCAGCTTAGGGGGAGCTGGGGCCAACGTCCTGACTTTC
cdr3_aa: CASSLGGAGANVLTF

clone_size: .
j_call: TRBJ2-7
d_call: TRBD2
v_call: TRBV6-1
cdr3_nt: TGTGCCAGCAGTGAAAGACCTAGCGGGGGCTACGAGCAGTACTTC
cdr3_aa: CASSERPSGGYEQYF

clone_size: few
j_call: TRBJ1-5
d_call: .
v_call: TRBV30
cdr3_nt: TGTGCCTGGAGTCCTTTGGACAGCGGCCAGCCCCAGCATTTT
cdr3_aa: CAWSPLDSGQPQHF

clone_size: .
j_call: TRBJ2-2
d_call: .
v_call: TRBV14
cdr3_nt: TGTGCCAGCAGCCCAAGGAACAGATACACCGGGGAGCTGTTTTTT
cdr3_aa: CASSPRNRYTGELFF

clone_size: few
j_call: TRBJ2-7
d_call: TRBD2
v_call: TRBV5-1
cdr3_nt: TGCGCCAGCAGCCCCTGGACGGGGGAGGGCGAGCAGTACTTC
cdr3_aa: CASSPWTGEGEQYF

clone_size: .
j_call: TRBJ1-1
d_call: .
v_call: TRBV21-1
cdr3_nt: TGTGCCAGAATAAAGGGGTTCGGGAACACTGAAGCTTTCTTT
cdr3_aa: CARIKGFGNTEAFF

clone_size: once
j_call: TRBJ1-1
d_call: TRBD1
v_call: TRBV28
cdr3_nt: TGTGCCAGCAGTCCGACCCTGGACAGGGGAAAAATGGCTTTCTTT
cdr3_aa: CASSPTLDRGKMAFF

clone_size: .
j_call: TRBJ1-6
d_call: .
v_call: TRBV28
cdr3_nt: TGTGCCAGCAGATCGGTGGTCGTAAGCCTGTACTATAATTCACCCCTCCACTTT
cdr3_aa: CASRSVVVSLYYNSPLHF

clone_size: .
j_call: TRBJ2-7
d_call: .
v_call: TRBV15
cdr3_nt: TGTGCCACCAGCAGAGTAGAGGTATGGGAGCAGTACTTC
cdr3_aa: CATSRVEVWEQYF

clone_size: few
j_call: TRBJ2-2
d_call: .
v_call: TRBV29-1
cdr3_nt: TGCAGCGTAGATCGGGCGAACACCGGGGAGCTGTTTTTT
cdr3_aa: CSVDRANTGELFF

clone_size: few
j_call: TRBJ1-1
d_call: TRBD1
v_call: TRBV4-3
cdr3_nt: TGCGCCAGCGGGGGACAGGGCGCCCCTGAAGCTTTCTTT
cdr3_aa: CASGGQGAPEAFF

clone_size: .
j_call: TRBJ1-1
d_call: .
v_call: TRBV7-9
cdr3_nt: TGTGCCAGCAGCCGGGACACCCCAACTGAAGCTTTCTTT
cdr3_aa: CASSRDTPTEAFF

clone_size: few
j_call: TRBJ1-2
d_call: .
v_call: TRBV4-3
cdr3_nt: TGCGCCAGCAGCCATTCGACACAGGCATGGGATGGCTACACCTTC
cdr3_aa: CASSHSTQAWDGYTF

clone_size: .
j_call: TRBJ2-6
d_call: TRBD1
v_call: TRBV5-1
cdr3_nt: TGCGCCAGCAGTCGGACCGGGACAGGAATCTCTGGGGCCAACGTCCTGACTTTC
cdr3_aa: CASSRTGTGISGANVLTF

clone_size: few
j_call: TRBJ2-7
d_call: .
v_call: TRBV5-5
cdr3_nt: TGTGCCAGCAGCTTGTTGCAGGGGCCCTACGAGCAGTACTTC
cdr3_aa: CASSLLQGPYEQYF

clone_size: few
j_call: TRBJ1-5
d_call: .
v_call: TRBV15
cdr3_nt: TGTGCCACCAGCAGAGATCGCGGGTATCAGCCCCAGCATTTT
cdr3_aa: CATSRDRGYQPQHF

clone_size: .
j_call: TRBJ2-1
d_call: .
v_call: TRBV5-1
cdr3_nt: TGCGCCAGCAGCTTGGACAGTTCAGAGCAGTTCTTC
cdr3_aa: CASSLDSSEQFF

clone_size: .
j_call: TRBJ2-7
d_call: TRBD2
v_call: TRBV11-2
cdr3_nt: TGTGCCAGCAGGCCCCTCCGGACTAGCGGGGGGTACTCCTACGAGCAGTACTTC
cdr3_aa: CASRPLRTSGGYSYEQYF

clone_size: few
j_call: TRBJ2-1
d_call: .
v_call: TRBV11-2
cdr3_nt: TGTGCCAGCAGCTCCGGGACTGACAATGAGCAGTTCTTC
cdr3_aa: CASSSGTDNEQFF

clone_size: .
j_call: TRBJ1-1
d_call: .
v_call: TRBV4-3
cdr3_nt: TGCGCCAGCAGCCAAGTCATGGCCGAAAACACTGAAGCTTTCTTT
cdr3_aa: CASSQVMAENTEAFF

clone_size: few
j_call: TRBJ2-6
d_call: TRBD2
v_call: TRBV5-1
cdr3_nt: TGCGCCAGCAGCGGGGGGGTCCGCTCTGGGGCCAACGTCCTGACTTTC
cdr3_aa: CASSGGVRSGANVLTF

clone_size: .
j_call: TRBJ2-7
d_call: .
v_call: TRBV6-1
cdr3_nt: TGTGCCAGCGGGGGCCAGGGATTCTCCTACGAGCAGTACTTC
cdr3_aa: CASGGQGFSYEQYF

clone_size: few
j_call: TRBJ2-7
d_call: TRBD2
v_call: TRBV29-1
cdr3_nt: TGCAGCGTCGAGCGGGAGAGCTCCTACGAGCAGTACTTC
cdr3_aa: CSVERESSYEQYF

clone_size: few
j_call: TRBJ2-2
d_call: .
v_call: TRBV7-9
cdr3_nt: TGTGCCAGCAGCTTAGGCAGGAACACCGGGGAGCTGTTTTTT
cdr3_aa: CASSLGRNTGELFF

clone_size: .
j_call: TRBJ2-2
d_call: .
v_call: TRBV9
cdr3_nt: TGTGCCAGCAGCACCCAGGGTGCCGGGGAGCTGTTTTTT
cdr3_aa: CASSTQGAGELFF

clone_size: .
j_call: TRBJ2-7
d_call: TRBD2
v_call: TRBV7-9
cdr3_nt: TGTGCCAGCAGGGGACTAGCGAAGAACGAGCAGTACTTC
cdr3_aa: CASRGLAKNEQYF

clone_size: few
j_call: TRBJ2-2
d_call: TRBD2
v_call: TRBV2
cdr3_nt: TGTGCCAGCACCATGGGGGGACTAGCGGTCACCGGGGAGCTGTTTTTT
cdr3_aa: CASTMGGLAVTGELFF

clone_size: few
j_call: TRBJ1-1
d_call: .
v_call: TRBV9
cdr3_nt: TGTGCCAGCAGTACCGGACGGGGAGACACTGAAGCTTTCTTT
cdr3_aa: CASSTGRGDTEAFF

clone_size: .
j_call: TRBJ1-2
d_call: TRBD1
v_call: TRBV2
cdr3_nt: TGTGCCAGCACTGGGACAGGGGGAATCTATGGCTACACCTTC
cdr3_aa: CASTGTGGIYGYTF

clone_size: .
j_call: TRBJ2-1
d_call: .
v_call: TRBV4-1
cdr3_nt: TGCGCCAGCAGCCAAGATCCCCACGGGGGAAGCCACAATGAGCAGTTCTTC
cdr3_aa: CASSQDPHGGSHNEQFF

clone_size: .
j_call: TRBJ2-1
d_call: .
v_call: TRBV18
cdr3_nt: TGTGCCAGCTCACCACTGAGCGACTATGAGCAGTTCTTC
cdr3_aa: CASSPLSDYEQFF

clone_size: few
j_call: TRBJ2-3
d_call: TRBD2
v_call: TRBV28
cdr3_nt: TGTGCCAGCAGGCGGGGGGGCCGGGATACGCAGTATTTT
cdr3_aa: CASRRGGRDTQYF

clone_size: few
j_call: TRBJ1-1
d_call: .
v_call: TRBV4-1
cdr3_nt: TGCGCCAGCAGCCAAGATGAGCAGGCCCAGATGGCTTTCTTT
cdr3_aa: CASSQDEQAQMAFF

clone_size: few
j_call: TRBJ2-5
d_call: TRBD1
v_call: TRBV7-2
cdr3_nt: TGTGCCAGCAGCCAGGGACAGGGGCCGAAGACCCAGTACTTC
cdr3_aa: CASSQGQGPKTQYF

clone_size: .
j_call: TRBJ2-1
d_call: TRBD2
v_call: TRBV28
cdr3_nt: TGTGCCAGCAGCCCACCCGGGGGGAGCTCCTACAATGAGCAGTTCTTC
cdr3_aa: CASSPPGGSSYNEQFF

clone_size: .
j_call: TRBJ2-1
d_call: TRBD1
v_call: TRBV14
cdr3_nt: TGTGCCAGCAGCCCTATAGGACAGGGTCAATACAATGAGCAGTTCTTC
cdr3_aa: CASSPIGQGQYNEQFF

clone_size: few
j_call: TRBJ1-2
d_call: .
v_call: TRBV7-2
cdr3_nt: TGTGCCAGCAGCTTAGCTGGGTCAGGGTTTCCCTATGGCTACACCTTC
cdr3_aa: CASSLAGSGFPYGYTF

clone_size: .
j_call: TRBJ2-5
d_call: .
v_call: TRBV7-2
cdr3_nt: TGTGCCAGCACCGCGGACAACCAAGAGACCCAGTACTTC
cdr3_aa: CASTADNQETQYF

clone_size: once
j_call: TRBJ2-3
d_call: .
v_call: TRBV25-1
cdr3_nt: TGTGCCACTTCCTTAGCGGAAGGCACAGATACGCAGTATTTT
cdr3_aa: CATSLAEGTDTQYF

clone_size: .
j_call: TRBJ1-2
d_call: .
v_call: TRBV18
cdr3_nt: TGTGCCAGCTCACCACCGTTGACAGATTATGGCTACACCTTC
cdr3_aa: CASSPPLTDYGYTF

clone_size: .
j_call: TRBJ2-1
d_call: .
v_call: TRBV15
cdr3_nt: TGTGCCACCAGCAGAGATGTTTACGGGAGCGAGCAGTTCTTC
cdr3_aa: CATSRDVYGSEQFF

clone_size: .
j_call: TRBJ1-1
d_call: TRBD1
v_call: TRBV5-4
cdr3_nt: TGTGCCAGCAGCACCCGGACAGGGGTTTGGACTGAAGCTTTCTTT
cdr3_aa: CASSTRTGVWTEAFF

clone_size: few
j_call: TRBJ1-6
d_call: .
v_call: TRBV2
cdr3_nt: TGTGCCAGCAGTGGGTGGAGGGAGGCCGATAATTCACCCCTCCACTTT
cdr3_aa: CASSGWREADNSPLHF

clone_size: few
j_call: TRBJ1-1
d_call: .
v_call: TRBV29-1
cdr3_nt: TGCAGCGTTGGACAGAACACTGAAGCTTTCTTT
cdr3_aa: CSVGQNTEAFF